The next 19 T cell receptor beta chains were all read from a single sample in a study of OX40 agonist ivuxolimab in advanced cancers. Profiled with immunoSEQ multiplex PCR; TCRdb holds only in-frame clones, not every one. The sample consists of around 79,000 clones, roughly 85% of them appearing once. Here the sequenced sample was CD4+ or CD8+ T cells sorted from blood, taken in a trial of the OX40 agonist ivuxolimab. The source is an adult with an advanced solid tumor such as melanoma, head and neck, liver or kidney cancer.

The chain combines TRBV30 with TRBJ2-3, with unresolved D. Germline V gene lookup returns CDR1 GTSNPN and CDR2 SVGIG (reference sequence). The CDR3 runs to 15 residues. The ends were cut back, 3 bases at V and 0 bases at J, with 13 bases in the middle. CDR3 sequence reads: CAWSLLGVSTDTQYF. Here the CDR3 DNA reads TGTGCCTGGAGCCTCCTGGGTGTTAGCACAGATACGCAGTATTTT.

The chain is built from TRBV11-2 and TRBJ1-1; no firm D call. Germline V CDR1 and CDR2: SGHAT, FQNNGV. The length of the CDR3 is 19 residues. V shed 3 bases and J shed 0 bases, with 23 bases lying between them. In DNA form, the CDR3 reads TGTGCCAGCAGCTTCGACCTTATTGGGCAGCAGATTATGAACACTGAAGCTTTCTTT. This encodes CASSFDLIGQQIMNTEAFF.

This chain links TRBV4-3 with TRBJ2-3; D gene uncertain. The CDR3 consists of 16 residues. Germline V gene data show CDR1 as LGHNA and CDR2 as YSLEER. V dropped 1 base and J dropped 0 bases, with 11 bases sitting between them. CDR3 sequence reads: CASSQGAESSTDTQYF. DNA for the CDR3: TGCGCCAGCAGCCAAGGGGCCGAGTCTAGCACAGATACGCAGTATTTT.

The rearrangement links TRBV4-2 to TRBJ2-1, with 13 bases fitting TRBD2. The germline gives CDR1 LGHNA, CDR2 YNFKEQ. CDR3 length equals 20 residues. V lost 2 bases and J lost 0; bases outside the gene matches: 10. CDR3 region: CASSQTPGLAGASSYNEQFF. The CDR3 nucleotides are TGTGCCAGCAGCCAAACCCCCGGACTAGCGGGGGCCAGCTCCTACAATGAGCAGTTCTTC.

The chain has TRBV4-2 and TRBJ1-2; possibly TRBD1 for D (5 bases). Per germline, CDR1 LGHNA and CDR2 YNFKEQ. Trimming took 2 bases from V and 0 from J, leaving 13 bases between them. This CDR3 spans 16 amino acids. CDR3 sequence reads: CASSQFQGNANYGYTF. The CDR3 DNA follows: TGTGCCAGCAGCCAATTCCAGGGTAACGCTAACTATGGCTACACCTTC.

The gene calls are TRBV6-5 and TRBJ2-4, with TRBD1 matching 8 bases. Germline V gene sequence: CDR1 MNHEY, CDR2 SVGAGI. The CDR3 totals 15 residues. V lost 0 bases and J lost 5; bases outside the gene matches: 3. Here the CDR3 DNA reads TGTGCCAGCAGTTACTCCGACAGGGGCCAAAACATTCAGTACTTC. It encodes CASSYSDRGQNIQYF.

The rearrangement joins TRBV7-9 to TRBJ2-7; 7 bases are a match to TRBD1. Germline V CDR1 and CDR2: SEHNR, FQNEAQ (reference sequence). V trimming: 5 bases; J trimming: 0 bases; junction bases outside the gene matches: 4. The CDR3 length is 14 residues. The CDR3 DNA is TGTGCCAGCAGCCCGAGGACAGGCTCCTACGAGCAGTACTTC. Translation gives CASSPRTGSYEQYF.

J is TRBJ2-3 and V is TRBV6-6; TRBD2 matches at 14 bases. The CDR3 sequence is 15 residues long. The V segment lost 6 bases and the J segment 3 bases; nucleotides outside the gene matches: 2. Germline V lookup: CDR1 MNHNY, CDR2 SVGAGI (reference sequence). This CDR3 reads CASRGTSGGTDTQYF. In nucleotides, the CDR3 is TGTGCCAGCAGAGGGACTAGCGGGGGAACAGATACGCAGTATTTT.

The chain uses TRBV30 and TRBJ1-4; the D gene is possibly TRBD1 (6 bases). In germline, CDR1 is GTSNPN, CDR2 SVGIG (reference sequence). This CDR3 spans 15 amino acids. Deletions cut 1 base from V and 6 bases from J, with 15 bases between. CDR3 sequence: CAWSGPKGGYEKLFF. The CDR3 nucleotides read TGTGCCTGGAGTGGGCCCAAGGGGGGTTATGAAAAACTGTTTTTT.

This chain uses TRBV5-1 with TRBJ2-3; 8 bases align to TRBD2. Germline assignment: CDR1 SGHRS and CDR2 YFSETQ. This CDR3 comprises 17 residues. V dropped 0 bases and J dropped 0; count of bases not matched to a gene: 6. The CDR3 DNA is TGCGCCAGCAGCTTGGTGATAGCGGGGACTAGCACAGATACGCAGTATTTT. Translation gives CASSLVIAGTSTDTQYF.

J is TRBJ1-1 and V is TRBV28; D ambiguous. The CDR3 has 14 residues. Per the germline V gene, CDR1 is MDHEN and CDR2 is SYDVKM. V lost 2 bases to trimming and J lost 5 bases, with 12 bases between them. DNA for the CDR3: TGTGCCAGCAGTTTAGACCACCCTCGGACTGAAGCTTTCTTT. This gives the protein CASSLDHPRTEAFF.

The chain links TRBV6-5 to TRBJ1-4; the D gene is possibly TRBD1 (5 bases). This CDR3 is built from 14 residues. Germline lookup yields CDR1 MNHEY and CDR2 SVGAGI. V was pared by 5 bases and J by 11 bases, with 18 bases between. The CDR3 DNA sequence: TGTGCCAGCAGTCCAACGGGGACGTTCGGGAAACTGTTTTTT. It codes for CASSPTGTFGKLFF.

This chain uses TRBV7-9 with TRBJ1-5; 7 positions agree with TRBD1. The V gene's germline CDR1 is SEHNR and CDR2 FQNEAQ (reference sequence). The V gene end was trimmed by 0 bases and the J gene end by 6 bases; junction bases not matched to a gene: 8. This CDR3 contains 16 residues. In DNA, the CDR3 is TGTGCCAGCAGCTTAGCAGGGGGCGCGGGGGGTCAGCCCCAGCATTTT. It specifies CASSLAGGAGGQPQHF.

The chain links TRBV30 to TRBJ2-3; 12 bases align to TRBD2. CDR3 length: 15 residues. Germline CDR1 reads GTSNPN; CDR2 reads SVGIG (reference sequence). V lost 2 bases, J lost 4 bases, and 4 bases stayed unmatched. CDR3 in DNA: TGTGCCTGGAGTCCGACTAGCGGGGGAGCAGATACGCAGTATTTT. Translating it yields CAWSPTSGGADTQYF.

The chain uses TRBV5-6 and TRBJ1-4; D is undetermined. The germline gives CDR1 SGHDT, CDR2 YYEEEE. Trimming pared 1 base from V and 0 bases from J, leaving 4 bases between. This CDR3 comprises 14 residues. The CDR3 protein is CASSLFPTNEKLFF. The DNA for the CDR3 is TGTGCCAGCAGCTTGTTTCCAACTAATGAAAAACTGTTTTTT.

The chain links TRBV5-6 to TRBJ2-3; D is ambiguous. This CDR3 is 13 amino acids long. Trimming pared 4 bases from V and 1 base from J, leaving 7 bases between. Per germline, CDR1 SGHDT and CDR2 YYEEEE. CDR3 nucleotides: TGTGCCAGCAGCCCGATGGGCACAGATACGCAGTATTTT. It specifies CASSPMGTDTQYF.

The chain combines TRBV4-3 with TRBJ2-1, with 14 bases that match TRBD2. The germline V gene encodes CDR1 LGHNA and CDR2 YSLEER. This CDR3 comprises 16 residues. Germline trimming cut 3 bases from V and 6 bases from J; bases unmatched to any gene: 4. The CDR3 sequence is CASSHEGLAGANEQFF. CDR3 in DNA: TGCGCCAGCAGCCATGAGGGACTAGCGGGGGCCAATGAGCAGTTCTTC.

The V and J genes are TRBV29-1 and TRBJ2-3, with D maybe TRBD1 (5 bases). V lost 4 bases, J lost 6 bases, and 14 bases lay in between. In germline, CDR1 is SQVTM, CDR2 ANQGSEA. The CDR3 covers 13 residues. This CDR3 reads CSVAPGKVDTQYF. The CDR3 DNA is TGCAGCGTTGCGCCAGGGAAGGTGGATACGCAGTATTTT.

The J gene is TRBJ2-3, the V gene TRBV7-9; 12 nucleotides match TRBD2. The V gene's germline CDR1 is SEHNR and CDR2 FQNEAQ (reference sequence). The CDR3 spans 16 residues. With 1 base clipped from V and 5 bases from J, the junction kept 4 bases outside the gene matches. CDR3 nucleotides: TGTGCCAGCAGCTTAGGGCTAGCGGGGGGGCAAGATACGCAGTATTTT. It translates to CASSLGLAGGQDTQYF.